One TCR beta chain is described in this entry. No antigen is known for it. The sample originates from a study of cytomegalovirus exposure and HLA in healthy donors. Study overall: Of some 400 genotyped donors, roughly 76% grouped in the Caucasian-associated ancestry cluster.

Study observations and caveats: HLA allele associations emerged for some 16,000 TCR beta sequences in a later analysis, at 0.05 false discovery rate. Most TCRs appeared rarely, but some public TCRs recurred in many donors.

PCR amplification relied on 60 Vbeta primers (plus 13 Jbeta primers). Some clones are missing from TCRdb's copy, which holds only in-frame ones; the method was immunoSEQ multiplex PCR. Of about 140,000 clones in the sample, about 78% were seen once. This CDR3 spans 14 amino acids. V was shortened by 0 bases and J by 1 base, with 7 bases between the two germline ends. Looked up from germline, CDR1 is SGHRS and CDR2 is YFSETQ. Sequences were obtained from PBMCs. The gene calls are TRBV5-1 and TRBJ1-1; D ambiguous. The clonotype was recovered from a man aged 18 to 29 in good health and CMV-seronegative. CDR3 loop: CASSLGPGNTEAFF. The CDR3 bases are TGCGCCAGCAGCTTGGGGCCAGGGAACACTGAAGCTTTCTTT.